What follows describes a single T cell receptor beta chain. Its target is unknown. This specimen comes from a study of cytomegalovirus exposure and HLA in healthy donors. Regarding the study as a whole: Most sequenced TCRs were rare (though some public TCRs occurred in many donors). There were 150 to 200 TCR beta chains listed as cytomegalovirus-associated.

Donors were drawn from the approximately 110-subject validation cohort, separate from the approximately 700-subject first cohort. V was pared by 10 bases and J by 6 bases, with 16 bases between. Germline CDR1 reads ENHRY; CDR2 reads SYGVKD. This CDR3 spans 12 amino acids. The table came from immunoSEQ multiplex PCR; TCRdb's copy has only in-frame clones and leaves some out. The table has around 100,000 clones, 85% seen once. The genes are TRBV10-3 and TRBJ2-7; D tentatively fits TRBD1 or TRBD2 (5 bases each). The receptor comes from a man between 18 and 35 years old in good health and CMV-seropositive. Material: PBMCs. The CDR3 DNA is TGTGCCAGCGGGCGCGATGGGGGCGAGCAGTACGTC. This gives the protein CASGRDGGEQYV.